A single sample gave rise to the 30 T cell receptor beta chains below, sequenced in a study of identical twins. MiXCR was run by TCRdb on the 5' RACE reads, yielding one entry per CDR3 protein. The sample consists of a few hundred thousand distinct CDR3 sequences, roughly a tenth of them appearing once. Sequencing was done on a sample of memory T cells sorted from blood. Receptors were obtained from a man over 45 in good health.

Ten or more counts support this clonotype. V is TRBV3-1 and J is TRBJ2-7; perhaps D is TRBD1 or TRBD2 (5 bases each). The germline V gene has CDR1 LGHDT and CDR2 YNNKEL (reference sequence). The CDR3 covers 14 residues. Trimming removed 1 base at V and 2 bases at J, with 9 bases between. In DNA, the CDR3 is TGTGCCAGCAGCCAAGGTGGGACGGCCTACGAGCAGTACTTC. Residues: CASSQGGTAYEQYF.

This clonotype was recorded a few times. The junction does not match germline at one end; this may be a read error. The CDR3: CSTRDTSEDTEAFF. The CDR3 DNA reads as TGCAGTACTAGAGATACGTCCGAGGACACTGAAGCTTTCTTT. The chain uses TRBV20-1 and TRBJ1-1; D gene uncertain. The CDR3 extends over 14 amino acids. Germline CDR1 is DFQATT and CDR2 is SNEGSKA (reference sequence).

J is TRBJ2-3 and V is TRBV7-2; the match to TRBD1 covers 11 bases. V was pared by 5 bases and J by 7 bases, with 5 bases of the junction left unmatched. Germline lookup yields CDR1 SGHTA and CDR2 FQGNSA. The CDR3 contains 14 residues. Here the CDR3 reads CASSVGTGGNTQYF. DNA of the CDR3: TGTGCCAGCAGCGTTGGGACAGGGGGAAATACGCAGTATTTT. Complete variable domain (other parts from reference TRBV7-2 and TRBJ2-3): GAGVSQSPSNKVTEKGKDVELRCDPISGHTALYWYRQSLGQGLEFLIYFQGNSAPDKSGLPSDRFSAERTGGSVSTLTIQRTQQEDSAVYLCASSVGTGGNTQYFGPGTRLTVL.

This clonotype was counted ten times or more. The rearrangement joins TRBV15 to TRBJ2-2; D gene ambiguous. The length of the CDR3 is 15 residues. V lost 2 bases and J lost 1, with 8 bases in between. CDR1 and CDR2 (germline): LNHNV, YYDKDF (reference sequence). The DNA of the CDR3 is TGTGCCACCAGCAGAAATCGACAGAACACCGGGGAGCTGTTTTTT. Protein sequence: CATSRNRQNTGELFF.

This chain links TRBV5-1 with TRBJ2-3; 11 nucleotides match TRBD2. J gave up 5 bases and V 2 bases, and 4 bases lay outside the gene matches. Germline V gives CDR1 SGHRS, CDR2 YFSETQ. The CDR3 contains 15 residues. The CDR3 spells CASSFTSGGRDTQYF. The DNA of the CDR3 is TGCGCCAGCAGCTTTACTAGCGGGGGTCGAGATACGCAGTATTTT.

This clonotype was observed a handful of times. The chain has TRBV7-6 and TRBJ2-7; TRBD2 agrees at 13 bases. CDR3 length: 15 amino acids. The trim removed 5 bases at V and 4 bases at J, leaving 5 bases unmatched. Germline CDR1 SGHVS, CDR2 FNYEAQ. In DNA form, the CDR3 reads TGTGCCAGCAGCCCAGCGGGACTAGCGGGATACGAGCAGTACTTC. It specifies CASSPAGLAGYEQYF. Full variable domain (rest looked up from reference TRBV7-6 and TRBJ2-7): GAGVSQSPRYKVTKRGQDVALRCDPISGHVSLYWYRQALGQGPEFLTYFNYEAQQDKSGLPNDRFSAERPEGSISTLTIQRTEQRDSAMYRCASSPAGLAGYEQYFGPGTRLTVT.

In its sample, this clonotype was seen a few times. The genes are TRBV6-1 and TRBJ1-1; 8 positions agree with TRBD1. The CDR3 extends over 15 amino acids. CDR1 MNHNS and CDR2 SASEGT come from the germline V gene. The junction had 14 bases not matched to a gene; V was cut back by 10 bases and J by 4 bases. CDR3 in amino acids: CATFPDRVRGTEAFF. The CDR3 DNA reads as TGTGCCACATTCCCGGACAGGGTTCGGGGCACTGAAGCTTTCTTT.

There are many counts of this clonotype. This chain connects TRBV6-5 to TRBJ1-6; a weak D match, TRBD1 (6 bases). Germline loops: CDR1 MNHEY, CDR2 SVGAGI. The V end was cut by 5 bases, the J end by 3 bases, with 11 bases between. The CDR3 consists of 15 residues. For the CDR3, the DNA is TGTGCCAGCAGTCACGAAGGGGGCTATAATTCACCCCTCCACTTT. As protein: CASSHEGGYNSPLHF.

This clonotype was detected a few times. The V call is TRBV4-3, the J call TRBJ2-7, with 8 bases that match TRBD1. The CDR3 runs to 17 residues. V dropped 3 bases and J dropped 3; count of bases not matched to a gene: 13. From germline, CDR1 is LGHNA and CDR2 YSLEER. Here the CDR3 reads CASSQDRDPSGIYEQYF. Here the CDR3 DNA reads TGCGCCAGCAGCCAGGACAGGGACCCAAGCGGCATCTACGAGCAGTACTTC.

The chain joins TRBV5-4 to TRBJ2-2; TRBD2 aligns across 12 bases. The J segment lost 3 bases and the V segment lost 0 bases, leaving 3 bases of the junction unmatched. The CDR3 loop spans 17 amino acids. CDR1 and CDR2 from the germline V gene are SGHNT and YYREEE (reference sequence). CDR3 protein: CASSLGLAGADTGELFF. Here the CDR3 DNA reads TGTGCCAGCAGCTTGGGACTAGCGGGAGCGGACACCGGGGAGCTGTTTTTT.

The chain uses TRBV10-3 and TRBJ2-5, with 7 bases identical to TRBD1. CDR1 is ENHRY, CDR2 SYGVKD, per germline. J was trimmed by 3 bases and V by 6 bases; bases with no gene match: 4. The CDR3 contains 13 residues. The CDR3 here is CAIRNQGEETQYF. The CDR3 DNA reads TGTGCCATCAGAAATCAGGGGGAAGAGACCCAGTACTTC.

This clonotype showed up many times. V and J are TRBV7-9 and TRBJ2-2, with D possibly being TRBD2 (6 bases). Trimming shortened V by 3 bases and J by 7 bases, and 12 bases separated the two germline ends. This CDR3 is built from 14 residues. Germline V gene lookup returns CDR1 SEHNR and CDR2 FQNEAQ (reference sequence). In DNA, the CDR3 is TGTGCCAGCAGCTTGGAGGGGTCAGTCGGGGAGCTGTTTTTT. Translation: CASSLEGSVGELFF.

This clonotype was counted a few times. The rearrangement links TRBV12-3 or TRBV12-4 to TRBJ2-1, with a possible D match to TRBD2 (6 bases). The CDR3 is made up of 16 amino acids. V gave up 1 base and J gave up 0 bases, with 10 bases separating them. The CDR3 DNA is TGTGCCAGCAGTTTAGTTTCCGGGAGCTCCTACAATGAGCAGTTCTTC. Residues: CASSLVSGSSYNEQFF.

This clonotype was seen only a few times. The chain carries TRBV30 and TRBJ1-6, with unresolved D. V was cut by 1 base and J by 7 bases, with 8 bases left in between. This CDR3 comprises 13 residues. CDR1 is GTSNPN, CDR2 SVGIG, per germline (reference sequence). DNA for the CDR3: TGTGCCTGGAGTGGGACTCCGAATTCACCCCTCCACTTT. Translation gives CAWSGTPNSPLHF. The variable domain in full, completed from reference TRBV30 and TRBJ1-6, reads SQTIHQWPATLVQPVGSPLSLECTVEGTSNPNLYWYRQAAGRGLQLLFYSVGIGQISSEVPQNLSASRPQDRQFILSSKKLLLSDSGFYLCAWSGTPNSPLHFGNGTRLTVT.

In this sample, this clonotype turned up many times. The chain links TRBV5-1 to TRBJ2-2; possible D gene TRBD2, 5 bases. This CDR3 is 17 amino acids long. Germline loops: CDR1 SGHRS, CDR2 YFSETQ. The V gene lost 4 bases and the J gene lost 0 bases, with 16 bases spanning the gap. Here the CDR3 DNA reads TGCGCCAGCAGCCTCTACGGCGACGGGGCGAACACCGGGGAGCTGTTTTTT. Protein sequence: CASSLYGDGANTGELFF.

The sample holds one count of this clonotype. Just one base apart from a much larger clone, this may be a read error. The V and J genes are TRBV27 and TRBJ2-5; D is perhaps TRBD2 (7 bases). CDR1 and CDR2 from the germline V gene are MNHEY and SMNVEV (reference sequence). There are 15 residues in the CDR3. This CDR3 reads CVSSAGAGRGGTQYF. The CDR3 nucleotides are TGTGTCAGCAGTGCGGGGGCAGGGCGAGGCGGGACCCAGTACTTC.

This clonotype showed up just a few times. The chain joins TRBV7-2 to TRBJ2-5; maybe TRBD1 (5 bases). CDR3 size: 12 residues. Trimming pared 5 bases from V and 4 bases from J, leaving 8 bases between. Germline V gene lookup returns CDR1 SGHTA and CDR2 FQGNSA. This CDR3 reads CASSRQRETQYF. DNA for the CDR3: TGTGCCAGCAGCCGACAGCGAGAGACCCAGTACTTC.

This clonotype appeared many times. The rearrangement links TRBV12-3 or TRBV12-4 to TRBJ1-2; 7 bases fit TRBD1. Germline trimming cut 6 bases from V and 5 bases from J; bases unmatched to any gene: 9. The CDR3 runs to 14 residues. This CDR3 is CASSSNRDSYGYTF. The CDR3 DNA is TGTGCCAGCAGCTCCAATAGGGACAGTTATGGCTACACCTTC.

This clonotype was observed at least ten times. The rearrangement uses TRBV9 and TRBJ2-5, with TRBD2 identical over 8 bases. This CDR3 region has 14 residues. V was pared by 4 bases and J by 5 bases, with 7 bases of the junction left unmatched. The germline V gene encodes CDR1 SGDLS and CDR2 YYNGEE. CDR3: CASSRSGSYETQYF. As DNA, the CDR3 is TGTGCCAGCAGCAGAAGCGGGAGTTACGAGACCCAGTACTTC.

This clonotype showed up just a few times. The chain joins TRBV29-1 to TRBJ2-7; TRBD1 aligns across 7 bases. Germline V CDR1 and CDR2: SQVTM, ANQGSEA. J was trimmed by 3 bases and V by 8 bases; bases with no gene match: 4. The CDR3 totals 11 residues. This CDR3 is CSFGTVYEQYF. Written as DNA, the CDR3 is TGCAGCTTTGGGACAGTCTACGAGCAGTACTTC.

This clonotype was counted a few times. The chain employs TRBV7-2 and TRBJ1-2, with 8 positions matching TRBD1. Germline V CDR1 and CDR2: SGHTA, FQGNSA. J lost 6 bases, V lost 0 bases, and 3 bases had no gene match. CDR3 length: 14 residues. The CDR3 is CASSLATGADGYTF. In DNA, the CDR3 is TGTGCCAGCAGCTTAGCGACAGGGGCGGATGGCTACACCTTC.

The rearrangement links TRBV6-5 to TRBJ2-2; 9 bases fit TRBD1. CDR1 is MNHEY and CDR2 is SVGAGI in the germline V gene. J lost 3 bases, V lost 2 bases, and 1 base had no gene match. The CDR3 length is 15 residues. The CDR3 DNA reads TGTGCCAGCAGTTACGGGACAGGGTACACCGGGGAGCTGTTTTTT. This sequence encodes CASSYGTGYTGELFF.

This chain uses TRBV20-1 with TRBJ2-6; 8 bases agree with TRBD2. The length of the CDR3 is 19 residues. J gave up 0 bases and V 3 bases, and 13 bases lay outside the gene matches. Looked up from germline, CDR1 is DFQATT and CDR2 is SNEGSKA (reference sequence). Written as DNA, the CDR3 is TGCAGTGCTAGTCCGGCGGGGGGCCGGCGAAACTCTGGGGCCAACGTCCTGACTTTC. This gives the protein CSASPAGGRRNSGANVLTF.

This clonotype was picked up many times. V is TRBV20-1 and J is TRBJ1-1; the D gene is possibly TRBD1 (5 bases). Germline assignment: CDR1 DFQATT and CDR2 SNEGSKA (reference sequence). V was shortened by 1 base and J by 11 bases, with 14 bases between the two germline ends. The CDR3 sequence is 12 residues long. This chain's CDR3 is CSARGGGLGAFF. The CDR3 DNA sequence: TGCAGTGCTAGAGGGGGGGGACTTGGGGCTTTCTTT.

The rearrangement uses TRBV11-2 and TRBJ2-5; possible D gene TRBD2, 6 bases. This CDR3 is built from 14 residues. Germline V gene sequence: CDR1 SGHAT, CDR2 FQNNGV. V lost 5 bases and J 4 bases, leaving 14 bases between the germline ends. The CDR3 sequence: CASSLRLVGETQYF. Here the CDR3 DNA reads TGTGCCAGCAGCCTCAGACTAGTCGGAGAGACCCAGTACTTC.

Turning to this clonotype: A much larger clone differs by one base, so this may be a read error. V and J are TRBV7-2 and TRBJ2-7; D gene uncertain. The CDR3 is made up of 13 amino acids. Per the germline V gene, CDR1 is SGHTA and CDR2 is FQGNSA. V was shortened by 4 bases and J by 3 bases, with 10 bases between the two germline ends. The CDR3 coding sequence is TGTGCCAGCAGCTCCTCCCGGTACTACGAGCAGTACTTC. As protein: CASSSSRYYEQYF.

This clonotype was found many times. This rearrangement joins TRBV29-1 to TRBJ2-1; TRBD1 might be the D (5 bases). The CDR3 runs 13 residues. V lost 2 bases and J 8 bases, leaving 13 bases between the germline ends. Germline assignment: CDR1 SQVTM and CDR2 ANQGSEA. CDR3 in amino acids: CSVEPLIRDEQFF. The CDR3 region has the DNA TGCAGCGTTGAACCTCTGATCAGGGATGAGCAGTTCTTC.

This chain links TRBV20-1 with TRBJ1-2, with D tentatively TRBD1 (5 bases). Germline V gene data show CDR1 as DFQATT and CDR2 as SNEGSKA (reference sequence). V lost 6 bases, J lost 6 bases, and 11 bases lay in between. The CDR3 has 11 amino acids. CDR3 sequence reads: CSAGTSDGYTF. The CDR3 DNA is TGCAGTGCCGGGACGAGCGATGGCTACACCTTC.

The rearrangement joins TRBV6-1 to TRBJ1-4, with a possible D match to TRBD1 (5 bases). There are 15 residues in the CDR3. Germline CDR1 reads MNHNS; CDR2 reads SASEGT. Trimming took off 6 bases at V and 1 base at J, with 12 bases between the two ends. CDR3: CASRGLVGTNEKLFF. CDR3 nucleotide sequence: TGTGCCAGCAGGGGACTTGTGGGAACTAATGAAAAACTGTTTTTT.

This clonotype was recorded at least ten times. V usage is TRBV12-3 or TRBV12-4 and J usage is TRBJ2-7; 7 bases are shared with TRBD2. The V segment lost 2 bases and the J segment 3 bases; nucleotides outside the gene matches: 7. This CDR3 has 15 residues. CDR3 coding DNA: TGTGCCAGCAGTTTACAGGCGGGGGAATTCTACGAGCAGTACTTC. Residues: CASSLQAGEFYEQYF.